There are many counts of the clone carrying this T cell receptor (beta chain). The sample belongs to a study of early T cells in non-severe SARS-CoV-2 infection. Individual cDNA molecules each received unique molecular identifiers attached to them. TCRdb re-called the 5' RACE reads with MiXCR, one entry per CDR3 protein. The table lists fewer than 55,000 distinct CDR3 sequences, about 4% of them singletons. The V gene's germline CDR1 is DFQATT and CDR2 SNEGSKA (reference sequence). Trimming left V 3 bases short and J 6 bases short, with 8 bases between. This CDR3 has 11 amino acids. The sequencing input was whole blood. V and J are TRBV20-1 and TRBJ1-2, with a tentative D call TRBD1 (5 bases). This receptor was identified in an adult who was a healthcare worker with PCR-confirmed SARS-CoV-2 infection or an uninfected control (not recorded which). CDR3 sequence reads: CSASRGHGYTF. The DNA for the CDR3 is TGCAGTGCTAGCCGGGGACATGGCTACACCTTC.